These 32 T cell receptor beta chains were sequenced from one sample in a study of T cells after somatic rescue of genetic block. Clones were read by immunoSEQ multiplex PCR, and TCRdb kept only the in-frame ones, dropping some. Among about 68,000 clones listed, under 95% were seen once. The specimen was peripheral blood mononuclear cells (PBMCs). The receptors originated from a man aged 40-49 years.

The DNA for the CDR3 is TGTGCCAGCAGTTTATCGAATACAGACTACAATGAGCAGTTCTTC. Amino acid sequence: CASSLSNTDYNEQFF. This sequence joins TRBV27 and TRBJ2-1; D unclear. The CDR3 totals 15 residues. Germline values: CDR1 MNHEY, CDR2 SMNVEV (reference sequence). V was cut by 0 bases and J by 3 bases, with 9 bases left in between.

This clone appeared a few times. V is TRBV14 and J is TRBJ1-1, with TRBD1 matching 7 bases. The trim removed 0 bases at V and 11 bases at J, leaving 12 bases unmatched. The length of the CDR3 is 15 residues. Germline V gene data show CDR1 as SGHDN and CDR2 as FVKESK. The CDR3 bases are TGTGCCAGCAGCCAAGAAGGTGGGACAGTTGTAGTGGCTTTCTTT. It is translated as CASSQEGGTVVVAFF.

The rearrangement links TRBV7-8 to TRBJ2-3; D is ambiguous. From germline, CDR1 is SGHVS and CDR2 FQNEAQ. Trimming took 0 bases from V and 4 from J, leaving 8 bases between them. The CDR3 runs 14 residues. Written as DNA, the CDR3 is TGTGCCAGCAGCTTAGCTTTAATGCCAGATACGCAGTATTTT. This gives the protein CASSLALMPDTQYF. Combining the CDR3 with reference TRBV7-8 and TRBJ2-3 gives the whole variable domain GAGVSQSPRYKVAKRGQDVALRCDPISGHVSLFWYQQALGQGPEFLTYFQNEAQLDKSGLPSDRFFAERPEGSVSTLKIQRTQQEDSAVYLCASSLALMPDTQYFGPGTRLTVL.

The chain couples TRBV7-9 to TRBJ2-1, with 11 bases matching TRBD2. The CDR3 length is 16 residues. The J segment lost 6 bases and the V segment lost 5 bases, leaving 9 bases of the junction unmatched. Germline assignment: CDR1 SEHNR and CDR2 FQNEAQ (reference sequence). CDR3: CASSLKPGTSGNEQFF. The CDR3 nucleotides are TGTGCCAGCAGCCTAAAGCCCGGGACTAGCGGCAATGAGCAGTTCTTC.

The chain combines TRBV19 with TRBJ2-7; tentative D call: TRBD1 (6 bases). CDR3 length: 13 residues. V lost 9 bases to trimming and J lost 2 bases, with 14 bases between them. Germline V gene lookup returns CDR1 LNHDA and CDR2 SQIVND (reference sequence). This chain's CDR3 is CASSGHRTYEQYF. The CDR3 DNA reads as TGTGCCAGCTCGGGACATCGAACCTACGAGCAGTACTTC.

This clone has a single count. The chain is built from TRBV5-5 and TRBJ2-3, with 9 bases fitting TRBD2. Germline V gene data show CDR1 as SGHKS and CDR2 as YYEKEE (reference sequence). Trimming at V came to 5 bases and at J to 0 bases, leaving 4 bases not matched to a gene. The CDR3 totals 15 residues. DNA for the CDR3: TGTGCCAGCAGACGACTAGCGGCTAGCACAGATACGCAGTATTTT. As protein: CASRRLAASTDTQYF.

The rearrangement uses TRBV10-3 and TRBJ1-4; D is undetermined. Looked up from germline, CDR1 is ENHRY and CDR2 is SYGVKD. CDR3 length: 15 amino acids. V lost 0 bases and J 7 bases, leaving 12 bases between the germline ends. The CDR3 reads CAISESAGIGEKLFF. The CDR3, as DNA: TGTGCCATCAGTGAGTCGGCCGGGATAGGTGAAAAACTGTTTTTT.

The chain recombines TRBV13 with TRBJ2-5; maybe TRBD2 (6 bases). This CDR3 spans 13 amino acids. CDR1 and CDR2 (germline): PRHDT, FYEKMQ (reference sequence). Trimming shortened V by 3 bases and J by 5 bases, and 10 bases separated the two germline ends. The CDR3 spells CASSLGLRETQYF. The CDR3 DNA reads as TGTGCCAGCAGCTTGGGACTTAGGGAGACCCAGTACTTC.

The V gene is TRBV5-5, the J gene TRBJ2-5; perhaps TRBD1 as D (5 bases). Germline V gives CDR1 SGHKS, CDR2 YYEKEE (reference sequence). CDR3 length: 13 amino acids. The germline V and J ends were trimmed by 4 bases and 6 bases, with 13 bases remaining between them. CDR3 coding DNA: TGTGCCAGCAGCCCAGGGCCCGAGCAGACCCAGTACTTC. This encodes CASSPGPEQTQYF.

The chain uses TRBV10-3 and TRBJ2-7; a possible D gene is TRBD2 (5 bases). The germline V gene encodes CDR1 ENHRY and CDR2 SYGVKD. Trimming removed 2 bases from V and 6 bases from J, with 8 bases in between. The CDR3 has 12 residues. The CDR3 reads CAISELAIEQYF. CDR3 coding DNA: TGTGCCATCAGTGAGCTAGCAATCGAGCAGTACTTC.

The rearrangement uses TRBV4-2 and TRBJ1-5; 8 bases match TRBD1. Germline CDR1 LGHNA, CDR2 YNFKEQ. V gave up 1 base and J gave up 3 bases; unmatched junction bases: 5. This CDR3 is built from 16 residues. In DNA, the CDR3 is TGTGCCAGCAGCCAAGCCACAGGGGGGGCCAATCAGCCCCAGCATTTT. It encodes CASSQATGGANQPQHF.

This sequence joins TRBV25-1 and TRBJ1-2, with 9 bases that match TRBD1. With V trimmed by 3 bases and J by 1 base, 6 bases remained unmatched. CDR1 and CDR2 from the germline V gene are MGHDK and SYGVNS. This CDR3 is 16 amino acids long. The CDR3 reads CASSDPNRGLNYGYTF. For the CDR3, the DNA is TGTGCCAGCAGTGATCCGAACAGGGGGCTTAACTATGGCTACACCTTC.

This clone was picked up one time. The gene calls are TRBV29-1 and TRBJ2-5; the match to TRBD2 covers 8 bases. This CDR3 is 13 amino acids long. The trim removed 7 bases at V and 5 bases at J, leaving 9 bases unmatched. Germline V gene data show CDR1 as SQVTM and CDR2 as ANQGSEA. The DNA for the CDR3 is TGCAGCGCGGGGGGGCCTTCTGTTGAGACCCAGTACTTC. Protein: CSAGGPSVETQYF. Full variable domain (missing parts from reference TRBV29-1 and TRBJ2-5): SAVISQKPSRDICQRGTSLTIQCQVDSQVTMMFWYRQQPGQSLTLIATANQGSEATYESGFVIDKFPISRPNLTFSTLTVSNMSPEDSSIYLCSAGGPSVETQYFGPGTRLLVL.

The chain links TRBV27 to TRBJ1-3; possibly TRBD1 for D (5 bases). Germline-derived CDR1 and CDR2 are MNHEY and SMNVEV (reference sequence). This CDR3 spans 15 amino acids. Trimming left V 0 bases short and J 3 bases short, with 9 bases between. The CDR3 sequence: CASSLSRGIGNTIYF. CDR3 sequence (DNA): TGTGCCAGCAGTTTATCCCGGGGGATTGGAAACACCATATATTTT.

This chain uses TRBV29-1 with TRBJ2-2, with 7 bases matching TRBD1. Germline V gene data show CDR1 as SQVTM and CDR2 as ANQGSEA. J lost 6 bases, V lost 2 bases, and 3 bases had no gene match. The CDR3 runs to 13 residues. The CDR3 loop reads CSVERGGPGELFF. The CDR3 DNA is TGCAGCGTTGAAAGAGGGGGCCCCGGGGAGCTGTTTTTT.

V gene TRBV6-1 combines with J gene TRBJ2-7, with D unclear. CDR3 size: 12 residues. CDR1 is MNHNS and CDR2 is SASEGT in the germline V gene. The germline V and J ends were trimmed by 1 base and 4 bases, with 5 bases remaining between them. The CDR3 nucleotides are TGTGCCAGCAGTGAAGGAGTATACGAGCAGTACTTC. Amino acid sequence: CASSEGVYEQYF.

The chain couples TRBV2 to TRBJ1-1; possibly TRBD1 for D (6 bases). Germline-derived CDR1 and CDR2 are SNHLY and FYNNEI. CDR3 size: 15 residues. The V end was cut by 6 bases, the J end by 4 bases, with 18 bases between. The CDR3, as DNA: TGTGCCAGCAGGGACCCGAGGACAGTCCGCACTGAAGCTTTCTTT. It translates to CASRDPRTVRTEAFF. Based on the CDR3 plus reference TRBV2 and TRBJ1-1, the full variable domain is EPEVTQTPSHQVTQMGQEVILRCVPISNHLYFYWYRQILGQKVEFLVSFYNNEISEKSEIFDDQFSVERPDGSNFTLKIRSTKLEDSAMYFCASRDPRTVRTEAFFGQGTRLTVV.

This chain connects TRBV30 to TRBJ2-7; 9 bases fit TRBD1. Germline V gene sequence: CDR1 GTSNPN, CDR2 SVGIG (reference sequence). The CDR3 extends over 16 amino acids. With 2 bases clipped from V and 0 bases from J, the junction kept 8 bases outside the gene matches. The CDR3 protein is CAWSLSGTGLSYEQYF. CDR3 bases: TGTGCCTGGAGTCTAAGCGGGACAGGGCTCTCCTACGAGCAGTACTTC.

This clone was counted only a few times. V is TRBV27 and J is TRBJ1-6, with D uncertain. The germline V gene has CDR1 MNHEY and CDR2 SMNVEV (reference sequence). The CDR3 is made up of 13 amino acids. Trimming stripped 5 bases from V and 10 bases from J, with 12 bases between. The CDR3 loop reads CASSPTPRSPLHF. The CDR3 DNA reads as TGTGCCAGCAGTCCGACACCTCGGTCACCCCTCCACTTT.

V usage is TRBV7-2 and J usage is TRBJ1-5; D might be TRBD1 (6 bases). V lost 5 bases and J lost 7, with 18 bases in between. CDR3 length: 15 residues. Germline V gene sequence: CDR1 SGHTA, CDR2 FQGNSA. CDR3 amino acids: CASSGMGHPGQPQHF. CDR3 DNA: TGTGCCAGCAGCGGCATGGGACATCCGGGACAGCCCCAGCATTTT.

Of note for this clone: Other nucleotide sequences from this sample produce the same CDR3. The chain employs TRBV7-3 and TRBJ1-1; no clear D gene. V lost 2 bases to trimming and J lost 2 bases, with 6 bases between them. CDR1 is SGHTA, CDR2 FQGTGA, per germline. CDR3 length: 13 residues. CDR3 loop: CASSLRQNTEAFF. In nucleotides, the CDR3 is TGTGCCAGCAGCTTACGCCAAAACACTGAAGCTTTCTTT.

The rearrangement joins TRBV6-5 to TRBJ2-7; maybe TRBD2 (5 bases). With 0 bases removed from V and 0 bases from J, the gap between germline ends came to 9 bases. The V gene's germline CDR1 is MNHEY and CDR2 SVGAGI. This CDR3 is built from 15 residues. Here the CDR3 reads CASSYSFTSSYEQYF. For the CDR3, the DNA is TGTGCCAGCAGTTACTCTTTCACTAGCTCCTACGAGCAGTACTTC.

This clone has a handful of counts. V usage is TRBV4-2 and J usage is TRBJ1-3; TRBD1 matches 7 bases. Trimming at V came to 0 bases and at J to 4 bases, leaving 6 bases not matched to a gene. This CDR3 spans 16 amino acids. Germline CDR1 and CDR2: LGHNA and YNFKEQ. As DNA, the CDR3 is TGTGCCAGCAGCCAAGATAAGGGACAGCAAGGAAACACCATATATTTT. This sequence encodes CASSQDKGQQGNTIYF.

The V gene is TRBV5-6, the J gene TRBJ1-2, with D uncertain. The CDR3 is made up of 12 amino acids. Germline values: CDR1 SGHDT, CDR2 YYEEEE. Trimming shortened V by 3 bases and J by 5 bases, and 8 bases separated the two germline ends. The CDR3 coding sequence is TGTGCCAGCAGCTCGGACGGGTATGGCTACACCTTC. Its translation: CASSSDGYGYTF. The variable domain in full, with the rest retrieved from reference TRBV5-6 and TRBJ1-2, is DAGVTQSPTHLIKTRGQQVTLRCSPKSGHDTVSWYQQALGQGPQFIFQYYEEEERQRGNFPDRFSGHQFPNYSSELNVNALLLGDSALYLCASSSDGYGYTFGSGTRLTVV.

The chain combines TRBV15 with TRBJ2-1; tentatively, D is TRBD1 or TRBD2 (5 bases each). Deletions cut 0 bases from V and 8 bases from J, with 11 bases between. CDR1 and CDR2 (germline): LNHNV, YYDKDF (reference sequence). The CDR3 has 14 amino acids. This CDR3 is CATSRDWGSDEQFF. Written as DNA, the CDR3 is TGTGCCACCAGCAGAGATTGGGGGTCGGATGAGCAGTTCTTC. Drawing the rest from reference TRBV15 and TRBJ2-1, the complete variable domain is DAMVIQNPRYQVTQFGKPVTLSCSQTLNHNVMYWYQQKSSQAPKLLFHYYDKDFNNEADTPDNFQSRRPNTSFCFLDIRSPGLGDTAMYLCATSRDWGSDEQFFGPGTRLTVL.

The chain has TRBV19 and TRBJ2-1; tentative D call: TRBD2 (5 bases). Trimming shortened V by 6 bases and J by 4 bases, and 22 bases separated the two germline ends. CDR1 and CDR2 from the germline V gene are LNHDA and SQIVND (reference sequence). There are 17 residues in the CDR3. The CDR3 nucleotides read TGTGCCAGTAGCCTTAGAGCTAGCTCGGGTAATTACAATGAGCAGTTCTTC. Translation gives CASSLRASSGNYNEQFF.

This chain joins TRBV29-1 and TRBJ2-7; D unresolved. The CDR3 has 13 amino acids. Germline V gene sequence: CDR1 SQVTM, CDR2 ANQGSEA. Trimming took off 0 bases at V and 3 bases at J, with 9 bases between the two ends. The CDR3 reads CSVEDNSDYEQYF. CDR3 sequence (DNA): TGCAGCGTTGAAGATAATAGTGACTACGAGCAGTACTTC.

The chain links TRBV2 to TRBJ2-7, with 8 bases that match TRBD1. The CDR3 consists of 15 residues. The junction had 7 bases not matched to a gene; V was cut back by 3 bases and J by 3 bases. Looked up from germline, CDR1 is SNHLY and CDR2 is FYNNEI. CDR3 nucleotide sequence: TGTGCCAGCAGTGAGTTGAGACAGGGGTTCTACGAGCAGTACTTC. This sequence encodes CASSELRQGFYEQYF.

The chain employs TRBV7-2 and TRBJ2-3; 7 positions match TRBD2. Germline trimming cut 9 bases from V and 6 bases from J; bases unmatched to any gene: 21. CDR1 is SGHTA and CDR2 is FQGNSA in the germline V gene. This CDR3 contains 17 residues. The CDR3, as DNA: TGTGCCAGTATGGGGGGTGGTCTAGCGGCTGCGGTGGATACGCAGTATTTT. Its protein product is CASMGGGLAAAVDTQYF. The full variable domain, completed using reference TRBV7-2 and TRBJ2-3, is GAGVSQSPSNKVTEKGKDVELRCDPISGHTALYWYRQSLGQGLEFLIYFQGNSAPDKSGLPSDRFSAERTGGSVSTLTIQRTQQEDSAVYLCASMGGGLAAAVDTQYFGPGTRLTVL.

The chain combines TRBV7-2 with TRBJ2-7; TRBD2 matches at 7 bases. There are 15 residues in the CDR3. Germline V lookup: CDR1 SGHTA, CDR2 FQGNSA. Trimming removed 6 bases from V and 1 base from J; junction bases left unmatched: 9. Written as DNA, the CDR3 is TGTGCCAGCAGATCGGGGAGGGTGGGGTCCTACGAGCAGTACTTC. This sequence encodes CASRSGRVGSYEQYF.

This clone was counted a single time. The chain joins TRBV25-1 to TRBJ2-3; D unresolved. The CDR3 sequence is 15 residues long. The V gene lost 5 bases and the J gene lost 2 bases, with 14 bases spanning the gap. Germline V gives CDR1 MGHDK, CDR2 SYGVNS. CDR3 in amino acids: CASSQTPYHTDTQYF. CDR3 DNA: TGTGCCAGCAGTCAAACCCCCTATCACACAGATACGCAGTATTTT.

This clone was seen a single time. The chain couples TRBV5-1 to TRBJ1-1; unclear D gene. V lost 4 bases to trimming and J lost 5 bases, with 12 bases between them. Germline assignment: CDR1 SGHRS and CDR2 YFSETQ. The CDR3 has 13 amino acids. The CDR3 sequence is CASSRAQGTEAFF. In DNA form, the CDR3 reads TGCGCCAGCAGCCGGGCCCAAGGGACTGAAGCTTTCTTT. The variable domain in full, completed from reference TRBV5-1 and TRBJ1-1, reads KAGVTQTPRYLIKTRGQQVTLSCSPISGHRSVSWYQQTPGQGLQFLFEYFSETQRNKGNFPGRFSGRQFSNSRSEMNVSTLELGDSALYLCASSRAQGTEAFFGQGTRLTVV.